Shown below are 31 T cell receptor beta chains from a single sample sequenced in a study of T cells in Graves' hyperthyroidism and ophthalmopathy. Researchers took RNA transcripts and amplified the TCR beta CDR3 regions from them. In the first-round RT-PCR of the TCR CDR3, the HTBI primer set was used. One entry per CDR3 protein results from TCRdb running MiXCR on the multiplex PCR reads. The table has about 400,000 distinct CDR3 sequences, roughly 15% seen once; the top ten hold roughly a fifth. Sequenced material: blood. The receptors derive from a woman aged 60-75 years with Graves' ophthalmopathy.

The V gene is TRBV20-1, the J gene TRBJ1-6; D is unresolved. The CDR3 spans 16 residues. Germline CDR1 DFQATT, CDR2 SNEGSKA (reference sequence). Trimming took off 2 bases at V and 0 bases at J, with 11 bases between the two ends. CDR3 nucleotides: TGCAGTGCTAGAAACAGCGGCAACTCCTATAATTCACCCCTCCACTTT. Protein product: CSARNSGNSYNSPLHF.

The V call is TRBV5-1, the J call TRBJ1-4; tentative D call: TRBD1 (5 bases). The CDR3 sequence is 16 residues long. Germline CDR1 is SGHRS and CDR2 is YFSETQ. The V end lost 1 base, the J end lost 5 bases, and 15 bases lay between the germline ends. CDR3 residues: CASSLISTESNEKLFF. As DNA, the CDR3 is TGCGCCAGCAGCTTGATATCGACAGAAAGCAATGAAAAACTGTTTTTT.

In this sample, this clonotype turned up many times. The chain carries TRBV3-1 and TRBJ1-1; D unclear. CDR3 length: 15 residues. Germline values: CDR1 LGHDT, CDR2 YNNKEL (reference sequence). V gave up 3 bases and J gave up 0 bases, with 11 bases separating them. Here the CDR3 DNA reads TGTGCCAGCAGCCATGGCGGACGGATGAACACTGAAGCTTTCTTT. Protein: CASSHGGRMNTEAFF.

This clonotype has a count of ten or more. The genes are TRBV7-9 and TRBJ2-3; D remains unclear. The V gene lost 5 bases and the J gene lost 11 bases, with 20 bases spanning the gap. CDR3 length: 14 amino acids. The V gene's germline CDR1 is SEHNR and CDR2 FQNEAQ (reference sequence). DNA of the CDR3: TGTGCCAGCAGCCCACCATCGGCCAAGTGGAGGCAGTATTTT. It translates to CASSPPSAKWRQYF.

At least ten counts were recorded for this clonotype. The chain combines TRBV3-1 with TRBJ1-5; 9 nucleotides agree with TRBD1. V trimming: 1 base; J trimming: 7 bases; junction bases outside the gene matches: 2. The germline V gene has CDR1 LGHDT and CDR2 YNNKEL (reference sequence). The CDR3 is 14 amino acids. The CDR3 DNA reads TGTGCCAGCAGCCAAGTAACAGGGGGCCAGCCCCAGCATTTT. The encoded protein is CASSQVTGGQPQHF.

In its sample, this clonotype was seen a few times. This chain uses TRBV5-1 with TRBJ2-3, with 16 bases identical to TRBD2. The junction had 2 bases not matched to a gene; V was cut back by 2 bases and J by 2 bases. Germline V gene lookup returns CDR1 SGHRS and CDR2 YFSETQ. This CDR3 is built from 17 residues. The CDR3 region has the DNA TGCGCCAGCAGCTTTGGGACTAGCGGGAGGGTCACAGATACGCAGTATTTT. Protein: CASSFGTSGRVTDTQYF.

This clonotype was recorded many times. V and J are TRBV5-5 and TRBJ2-1; 7 nucleotides match TRBD2. With 0 bases clipped from V and 8 bases from J, the junction kept 11 bases outside the gene matches. Germline CDR1 and CDR2: SGHKS and YYEKEE (reference sequence). The CDR3 consists of 16 residues. The CDR3 region has the DNA TGTGCCAGCAGCTTGGCGCGACTAGCCGCCCAGGATGAGCAGTTCTTC. Its translation is CASSLARLAAQDEQFF.

This clonotype was counted ten times or more. The V call is TRBV28, the J call TRBJ2-7, with D maybe TRBD2 (6 bases). Trimming left V 2 bases short and J 6 bases short, with 35 bases between. The CDR3 extends over 21 amino acids. Germline loops: CDR1 MDHEN, CDR2 SYDVKM. In DNA form, the CDR3 reads TGTGCCAGCAGTTTACCCCATAATTATCTCCGACCTACTAGCAGCGATCCCGAGCAGTACTTC. Protein product: CASSLPHNYLRPTSSDPEQYF.

The chain is built from TRBV19 and TRBJ1-1; no clear D gene. Per germline, CDR1 LNHDA and CDR2 SQIVND (reference sequence). There are 13 residues in the CDR3. Deletions cut 7 bases from V and 1 base from J, with 10 bases between. In DNA, the CDR3 is TGTGCCAGTATGAGGGCAGGGAACACTGAAGCTTTCTTT. Translation gives CASMRAGNTEAFF.

The chain is built from TRBV29-1 and TRBJ2-5, with 8 bases that match TRBD1. With V trimmed by 6 bases and J by 7 bases, 7 bases remained unmatched. This CDR3 is built from 12 residues. Germline-derived CDR1 and CDR2 are SQVTM and ANQGSEA. The CDR3 is CSVGQGGGTQYF. The CDR3 coding sequence is TGCAGCGTAGGACAGGGAGGAGGGACCCAGTACTTC.

In its sample, this clonotype was seen many times. The chain has TRBV3-1 and TRBJ2-1, with 10 bases lining up with TRBD2. CDR1 and CDR2 from the germline V gene are LGHDT and YNNKEL (reference sequence). Trimming at V came to 6 bases and at J to 9 bases, leaving 8 bases not matched to a gene. The CDR3 is made up of 14 amino acids. CDR3 nucleotides: TGTGCCAGCAGTCTAAGCGGGAGGGGGAGTGAGCAGTTCTTC. The encoded protein is CASSLSGRGSEQFF.

This clonotype was counted between two and nine times. Possible read error: a much larger clone is one base away. The rearrangement joins TRBV11-2 to TRBJ2-1, with 7 positions matching TRBD2. Germline CDR1 SGHAT, CDR2 FQNNGV. Losses at the gene ends were 0 bases for V and 0 bases for J; bases not matched to a gene: 11. There are 19 residues in the CDR3. CDR3 residues: CASSLDVWRELTSYNEQFF. CDR3 sequence (DNA): TGTGCCAGCAGCTTAGATGTTTGGCGGGAGCTTACCTCCTACAATGAGCAGTTCTTC.

This clonotype was recorded many times. The rearrangement links TRBV7-2 to TRBJ1-4; maybe TRBD1 (5 bases). This CDR3 has 15 residues. CDR1 is SGHTA, CDR2 FQGNSA, per germline. Trimming removed 3 bases from V and 7 bases from J, with 15 bases in between. Written as DNA, the CDR3 is TGTGCCAGCAGCTTCGACGGGGGACCTAGTGAAAAACTGTTTTTT. Its translation: CASSFDGGPSEKLFF.

The chain is built from TRBV18 and TRBJ2-7, with D perhaps matching TRBD1 (5 bases). V lost 0 bases and J 0 bases, leaving 15 bases between the germline ends. CDR3 length: 17 amino acids. CDR1 is KGHSH, CDR2 LQKENI, per germline. CDR3 region: CASSPPTVFQSSYEQYF. The CDR3, as DNA: TGTGCCAGCTCACCACCGACAGTTTTTCAGAGCTCCTACGAGCAGTACTTC.

The sample holds many counts of this clonotype. The chain links TRBV6-1 to TRBJ2-7, with a possible D match to TRBD2 (5 bases). The CDR3 spans 13 residues. Looked up from germline, CDR1 is MNHNS and CDR2 is SASEGT. V shed 8 bases and J shed 3 bases, with 14 bases lying between them. The chain's CDR3 is CASGLAQDYEQYF. The DNA for the CDR3 is TGTGCCAGCGGGCTAGCTCAGGACTACGAGCAGTACTTC.

The rearrangement links TRBV4-1 to TRBJ1-5; D possibly corresponds to TRBD1 (6 bases). The V and J ends lost 4 bases and 0 bases respectively, with 16 bases between them. Germline V CDR1 and CDR2: MGHRA, YSYEKL. CDR3 length: 17 residues. CDR3 bases: TGCGCCAGCAGCCTATCCGGGACACCATATAGCAATCAGCCCCAGCATTTT. Translation gives CASSLSGTPYSNQPQHF.

Many counts were recorded for this clonotype. The chain couples TRBV12-3 or TRBV12-4 to TRBJ1-1; no definite D call. Trimming removed 4 bases from V and 6 bases from J, with 15 bases in between. This CDR3 has 14 amino acids. The CDR3 reads CASSYGNPVAEAFF. The CDR3 bases are TGTGCCAGCAGTTACGGGAACCCCGTCGCTGAAGCTTTCTTT.

A few counts support this clonotype. The chain is built from TRBV19 and TRBJ2-1; D call uncertain. Germline V gives CDR1 LNHDA, CDR2 SQIVND (reference sequence). This CDR3 spans 12 amino acids. Trimming pared 4 bases from V and 5 bases from J, leaving 6 bases between. CDR3 sequence: CASSRLDNEQFF. In DNA form, the CDR3 reads TGTGCCAGTAGTAGACTGGACAATGAGCAGTTCTTC.

This clonotype was found many times. The rearrangement joins TRBV2 to TRBJ2-1; 9 bases agree with TRBD1. With 4 bases clipped from V and 4 bases from J, the junction kept 5 bases outside the gene matches. The CDR3 sequence is 15 residues long. Germline values: CDR1 SNHLY, CDR2 FYNNEI. CDR3 bases: TGTGCCAGCAGTGCCCGGGACAGGGTATACAATGAGCAGTTCTTC. It yields the protein CASSARDRVYNEQFF.

The rearrangement uses TRBV30 and TRBJ1-1; D is perhaps TRBD1 (6 bases). The germline V gene has CDR1 GTSNPN and CDR2 SVGIG (reference sequence). V lost 4 bases and J lost 2, with 17 bases in between. The CDR3 is 15 residues long. The CDR3 DNA is TGTGCCTGGACCACCCAAACGGGGGGCAACACTGAAGCTTTCTTT. Its translation: CAWTTQTGGNTEAFF.

This clonotype came up a few times. This sequence may be a read error, since a much larger clone differs from it by one base. This is likely a read error, given that the CDR3 carries no conserved phenylalanine or tryptophan at its end. V usage is TRBV11-2 and J usage is TRBJ2-3, with 7 bases matching TRBD1. The CDR3 extends over 18 amino acids. Germline V gene lookup returns CDR1 SGHAT and CDR2 FQNNGV. Unmatched junction bases numbered 14, after V lost 1 base and J lost 4 bases. CDR3 nucleotides: TGTGCCAGCAGCTTAGCTAGGGTAGGGGGCTCTCGAGCAGATACGCAGTATCTT. Translation gives CASSLARVGGSRADTQYL.

The gene calls are TRBV27 and TRBJ1-5, with D uncertain. Germline CDR1 MNHEY, CDR2 SMNVEV (reference sequence). The CDR3 is 14 amino acids. Trimming took 3 bases from V and 2 from J, leaving 8 bases between them. CDR3 DNA sequence: TGTGCCAGCAGTTTCCGTGCCGGCAATCAGCCCCAGCATTTT. It translates to CASSFRAGNQPQHF.

This clonotype showed up many times. V gene TRBV29-1 combines with J gene TRBJ1-1; D not certain. Germline V gene data show CDR1 as SQVTM and CDR2 as ANQGSEA. The CDR3 length is 11 residues. The CDR3 bases are TGCAGTGGTTCGGAGAGGGCTGAAGCTTTCTTT. Its protein product is CSGSERAEAFF.

The chain combines TRBV9 with TRBJ2-1, with D tentatively TRBD2 (5 bases). With 5 bases removed from V and 0 bases from J, the gap between germline ends came to 15 bases. CDR1 and CDR2 (germline): SGDLS, YYNGEE. The CDR3 consists of 16 residues. CDR3 bases: TGTGCCAGCAGTCATAAGGTTAGCGACTCCTACAATGAGCAGTTCTTC. Amino acid sequence: CASSHKVSDSYNEQFF.

The V and J genes are TRBV12-3 or TRBV12-4 and TRBJ1-1; D possibly corresponds to TRBD1 (6 bases). V lost 4 bases and J lost 3, with 12 bases in between. This CDR3 is 14 amino acids long. CDR3 residues: CASSWQGLDTEAFF. The CDR3 nucleotides are TGTGCCAGCAGTTGGCAGGGGTTGGACACTGAAGCTTTCTTT.

This clonotype occurred many times. The chain links TRBV20-1 to TRBJ2-1; 9 nucleotides line up with TRBD2. This CDR3 comprises 13 residues. Germline V gives CDR1 DFQATT, CDR2 SNEGSKA (reference sequence). The junction had 4 bases not matched to a gene; V was cut back by 5 bases and J by 5 bases. CDR3 loop: CSARSGGDNEQFF. The CDR3 DNA follows: TGCAGTGCTCGTAGCGGGGGAGACAATGAGCAGTTCTTC.

This clonotype has at least ten counts. The chain links TRBV4-1 to TRBJ2-7, with 7 bases matching TRBD2. In germline, CDR1 is MGHRA, CDR2 YSYEKL. The CDR3 length is 15 residues. After removal of 1 base from V and 3 bases from J, the junction contained 6 bases not matched to a gene. The CDR3, as DNA: TGCGCCAGCAGCCAAGCAACTAGCGTCATCTACGAGCAGTACTTC. This codes for CASSQATSVIYEQYF.

The chain carries TRBV7-2 and TRBJ2-5; either TRBD1 or TRBD2 may supply D (6 bases each). CDR3 length: 15 residues. Germline V gives CDR1 SGHTA, CDR2 FQGNSA. V dropped 5 bases and J dropped 7 bases, with 20 bases sitting between them. CDR3 in DNA: TGTGCCAGCAGCACTTTAGGGGGGCTTGGCGGGACCCAGTACTTC. It translates to CASSTLGGLGGTQYF.

There are many counts of this clonotype. The V call is TRBV10-3, the J call TRBJ1-1, with D uncertain. This CDR3 contains 13 residues. Deletions cut 7 bases from V and 0 bases from J, with 9 bases between. Germline V gives CDR1 ENHRY, CDR2 SYGVKD. CDR3 sequence: CAITSGLNTEAFF. The CDR3 DNA reads as TGTGCCATCACCTCGGGCCTGAACACTGAAGCTTTCTTT.

This clonotype was found a few times. The gene calls are TRBV19 and TRBJ2-1, with D tentatively TRBD2 (6 bases). This CDR3 has 14 amino acids. Germline CDR1 is LNHDA and CDR2 is SQIVND (reference sequence). Trimming pared 3 bases from V and 3 bases from J, leaving 9 bases between. CDR3 loop: CASSIVGGYNEQFF. DNA for the CDR3: TGTGCCAGTAGTATTGTGGGAGGCTACAATGAGCAGTTCTTC.

V and J are TRBV19 and TRBJ2-3; D is ambiguous. The V and J ends lost 8 bases and 0 bases respectively, with 15 bases between them. This CDR3 is 15 amino acids long. CDR1 and CDR2 from the germline V gene are LNHDA and SQIVND (reference sequence). CDR3 sequence (DNA): TGTGCCAGTTCTCGGGTCCGTGCTAGCACAGATACGCAGTATTTT. The encoded protein is CASSRVRASTDTQYF.